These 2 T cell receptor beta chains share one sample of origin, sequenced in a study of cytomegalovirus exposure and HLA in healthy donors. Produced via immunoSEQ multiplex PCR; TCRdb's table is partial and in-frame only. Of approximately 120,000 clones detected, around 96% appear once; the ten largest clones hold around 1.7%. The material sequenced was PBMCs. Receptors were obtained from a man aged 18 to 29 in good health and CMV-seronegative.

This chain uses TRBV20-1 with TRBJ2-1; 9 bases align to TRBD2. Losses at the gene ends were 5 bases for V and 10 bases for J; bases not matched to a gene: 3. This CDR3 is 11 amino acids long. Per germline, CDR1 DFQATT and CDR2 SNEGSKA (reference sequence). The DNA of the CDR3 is TGCAGTGCTGCTGGACTAGCGGAGCAGTTCTTC. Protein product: CSAAGLAEQFF.

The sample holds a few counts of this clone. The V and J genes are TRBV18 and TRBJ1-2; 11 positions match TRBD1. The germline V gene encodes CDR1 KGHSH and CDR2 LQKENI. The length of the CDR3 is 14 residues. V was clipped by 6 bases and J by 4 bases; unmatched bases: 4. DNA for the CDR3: TGTGCCAGCTCCCCGGGGACAGGGGGCTATGGCTACACCTTC. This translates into CASSPGTGGYGYTF.